This T cell receptor (beta chain) was recorded in a study of blood T cell repertoires in COVID-19. The protocol was immunoSEQ multiplex PCR, while the TCRdb copy is restricted to in-frame clones and leaves out a portion. The sample lists about 160,000 clones; more than 75% were seen once. This CDR3 is built from 14 residues. V gave up 8 bases and J gave up 6 bases, with 20 bases separating them. CDR1 is MNHEY and CDR2 is SVGAGI in the germline V gene. This clonotype was sampled from a man aged 55 to 70 with COVID-19, enrolled during active disease. J is TRBJ2-7 and V is TRBV6-5; perhaps TRBD2 as D (6 bases). What was sequenced was peripheral blood. The CDR3 loop is CASRETPTASEQYF. The CDR3 DNA is TGTGCCAGCCGGGAGACCCCCACGGCCTCCGAGCAGTACTTC.